This TCR beta chain is drawn from a study of cytomegalovirus exposure and HLA in healthy donors. PCR amplification relied on 60 Vbeta primers (plus 13 Jbeta primers). Repertoires were generated with immunoSEQ multiplex PCR, while TCRdb's copy carries only in-frame clones and drops some. Here the sample spans 95,000 to 110,000 clones, roughly 76% being singletons. V was pared by 7 bases and J by 2 bases, with 15 bases between. Germline CDR1 MNHNS, CDR2 SASEGT. This CDR3 has 14 residues. The clonotype was recovered from a man younger than 35 in good health and CMV-seronegative. The J gene is TRBJ2-7, the V gene TRBV6-1, with D possibly TRBD2 on 6 matching bases. The sequencing input was PBMCs. The CDR3 spells CASTRLDRPYEQYF. Written as DNA, the CDR3 is TGTGCCAGCACCAGACTAGATCGCCCCTACGAGCAGTACTTC.